Below, 16 T cell receptor beta chains from the same sample are listed, as sequenced in a study of T cells in Graves' hyperthyroidism and ophthalmopathy (dated 2019 in TCRdb). Library creation used multiplex PCR. Sequencer: Illumina HiSeq 2000. TCR beta CDR3 regions were amplified from RNA transcripts. The first round of RT-PCR for the TCR CDR3 was performed with the HTBI primer set and the Qiagen OneStep RT-PCR kit. The public sequencing data were trimmed at Q25 with fastp and processed into clonotypes with MiXCR by TCRdb, which kept only in-frame beta chains. Rows are combined by CDR3 protein, so each entry shows the most common genes and DNA. In all, the sample holds approximately 870,000 distinct CDR3 sequences, and over 35% of those were seen once. Of the sample, 8% to 9% falls within the top ten clones. Sequenced input: blood. These receptors were taken from a man aged 18 to 35 with Graves' hyperthyroidism.

With regard to this clonotype: This may be a read error, as it is one base from a much larger clone. The rearrangement uses TRBV7-9 and TRBJ1-6, with D perhaps TRBD1 (5 bases). The germline V gene encodes CDR1 SEHNR and CDR2 FQNEAQ (reference sequence). V lost 4 bases, J lost 12 bases, and 19 bases lay in between. The CDR3 length is 15 residues. CDR3 region: CASSSGTANEEPLHF. DNA of the CDR3: TGTGCCAGCAGCTCGGGGACGGCGAACGAGGAACCCCTCCACTTT.

The V gene is TRBV7-8, the J gene TRBJ2-1, with 8 nucleotides matching TRBD2. V trimming: 4 bases; J trimming: 10 bases; junction bases outside the gene matches: 12. The germline V gene encodes CDR1 SGHVS and CDR2 FQNEAQ. The CDR3 consists of 15 residues. The CDR3 nucleotides are TGTGCCAGCAGCTACCCTACGGGGGGGGTAGGGGAGCAGTTCTTC. Translating gives CASSYPTGGVGEQFF.

Only a few counts were recorded for this clonotype. Compared with germline, one end of the junction differs, possibly owing to a read error. CDR3 amino acids: CASSLVLRGETQYF. For the CDR3, the DNA is TGTGCTAGCAGCTTAGTATTGAGGGGCGAGACCCAGTACTTC. This chain joins TRBV7-7 and TRBJ2-5; D could derive from TRBD1 or TRBD2 (5 bases each). This CDR3 is built from 14 residues. The germline CDR1 and CDR2 sequences are SSHAT and FNYEAQ (reference sequence).

This rearrangement joins TRBV5-1 to TRBJ2-6, with TRBD1 matching 8 bases. V lost 2 bases and J lost 0; bases outside the gene matches: 1. The CDR3 is 16 residues long. Germline CDR1 and CDR2: SGHRS and YFSETQ. CDR3 coding DNA: TGCGCCAGCAGCTTCGGACAGGGCTCTGGGGCCAACGTCCTGACTTTC. It encodes CASSFGQGSGANVLTF.

This chain connects TRBV20-1 to TRBJ2-7; tentatively, D is TRBD1 (7 bases). Deletions cut 3 bases from V and 4 bases from J, with 25 bases between. The germline V gene encodes CDR1 DFQATT and CDR2 SNEGSKA (reference sequence). This CDR3 is 17 amino acids long. For the CDR3, the DNA is TGCAGTGCTAGGGGGCGACAGGGAGGCTTAGAACCATACGAGCAGTACTTC. As protein: CSARGRQGGLEPYEQYF.

There are a few counts of this clonotype. The chain recombines TRBV4-3 with TRBJ1-4, with 11 bases aligning to TRBD1. The CDR3 sequence is 15 residues long. With V trimmed by 2 bases and J by 7 bases, 3 bases remained unmatched. Germline V lookup: CDR1 LGHNA, CDR2 YSLEER. The CDR3 sequence is CASSQLGQGVEKLFF. In DNA form, the CDR3 reads TGCGCCAGCAGCCAACTGGGACAGGGGGTTGAAAAACTGTTTTTT.

This clonotype was found a few times. The rearrangement joins TRBV2 to TRBJ1-6; D gene uncertain. Germline CDR1 SNHLY, CDR2 FYNNEI. This CDR3 is 16 amino acids long. V was clipped by 6 bases and J by 5 bases, with 17 bases between them. CDR3 coding DNA: TGTGCCAGCAGCCTCCGCCCGCCGGGGAATAATTCACCCCTCCACTTT. Translation: CASSLRPPGNNSPLHF.

This clonotype has a handful of counts. The V gene is TRBV2, the J gene TRBJ1-5, with a possible D match to TRBD1 (5 bases). V lost 6 bases and J 10 bases, leaving 13 bases between the germline ends. Germline V gene lookup returns CDR1 SNHLY and CDR2 FYNNEI. This CDR3 has 12 amino acids. For the CDR3, the DNA is TGTGCCAGCAGGCAAGATGGGGACCCCCAGCATTTT. It codes for CASRQDGDPQHF.

This clonotype was observed a handful of times. The genes are TRBV19 and TRBJ2-5, with 8 bases aligning to TRBD2. In germline, CDR1 is LNHDA, CDR2 SQIVND (reference sequence). The length of the CDR3 is 15 residues. Trimming at V came to 3 bases and at J to 2 bases, leaving 5 bases not matched to a gene. The DNA of the CDR3 is TGTGCCAGTAGTATCCGACTAGCGAGGCAAGAGACCCAGTACTTC. Encoded protein: CASSIRLARQETQYF.

This clonotype has at least ten counts. The rearrangement links TRBV7-6 to TRBJ1-6; TRBD1 is a possible D gene (6 bases). Germline CDR1 reads SGHVS; CDR2 reads FNYEAQ. The CDR3 consists of 14 residues. Trimming removed 5 bases from V and 14 bases from J, with 19 bases in between. Here the CDR3 DNA reads TGTGCCAGCAGCCCGGGGGGGCAGGGTAGGGCCCTCCACTTT. It yields the protein CASSPGGQGRALHF.

This clonotype occurred a few times. The J gene is TRBJ1-4, the V gene TRBV6-2 or TRBV6-3; D might be TRBD1 (6 bases). Per the germline V gene, CDR1 is MNHEY and CDR2 is SVGEGT. The V end was cut by 6 bases, the J end by 8 bases, with 16 bases between. The CDR3 spans 14 residues. CDR3 sequence (DNA): TGTGCCAGCAGCCGTTGGGACAACCGGGAAAAACTGTTTTTT. As protein: CASSRWDNREKLFF.

This clonotype came up many times. The V call is TRBV29-1, the J call TRBJ1-3; tentatively, D is TRBD1 (5 bases). Trimming removed 5 bases at V and 4 bases at J, with 9 bases between. Per germline, CDR1 SQVTM and CDR2 ANQGSEA. This CDR3 region has 12 residues. CDR3 protein: CSVRDSGNTIYF. For the CDR3, the DNA is TGCAGCGTTAGAGACAGCGGAAACACCATATATTTT. Variable domain in full (rest from reference TRBV29-1 and TRBJ1-3): SAVISQKPSRDICQRGTSLTIQCQVDSQVTMMFWYRQQPGQSLTLIATANQGSEATYESGFVIDKFPISRPNLTFSTLTVSNMSPEDSSIYLCSVRDSGNTIYFGEGSWLTVV.

The table lists this clonotype with many counts. The V and J genes are TRBV19 and TRBJ1-2; D perhaps matches TRBD1 (5 bases). CDR3 length: 15 amino acids. V lost 5 bases, J lost 2 bases, and 15 bases lay in between. CDR1 LNHDA and CDR2 SQIVND come from the germline V gene (reference sequence). This CDR3 reads CASSLRQPPNYGYTF. In nucleotides, the CDR3 is TGTGCCAGTAGTCTTCGACAGCCACCAAACTATGGCTACACCTTC.

Note on this clonotype: This may arise from a read error, as a much more abundant clone is one base away. The V and J genes are TRBV20-1 and TRBJ2-7; D possibly uses TRBD1 or TRBD2 (5 bases each). This CDR3 region has 12 residues. V was shortened by 3 bases and J by 2 bases, with 8 bases between the two germline ends. CDR1 DFQATT and CDR2 SNEGSKA come from the germline V gene (reference sequence). The CDR3 loop is CSASGTPYEQYF. In DNA, the CDR3 is TGCAGTGCTAGCGGGACCCCCTACGAGCAGTACTTC.

This clonotype showed up many times. This sequence joins TRBV12-3 or TRBV12-4 and TRBJ2-5; D gene unclear. The CDR3 consists of 12 residues. Trimming stripped 6 bases from V and 3 bases from J, with 8 bases between. The CDR3 loop is CASSLLEETQYF. DNA of the CDR3: TGTGCCAGCAGCTTACTTGAAGAGACCCAGTACTTC.

Regarding this clonotype: This may arise from a read error, as a much more abundant clone is one base away. This chain connects TRBV10-2 to TRBJ2-2, with TRBD1 identical over 10 bases. After removal of 2 bases from V and 4 bases from J, the junction contained 4 bases not matched to a gene. CDR1 and CDR2 (germline): WSHSY, SAAADI. This CDR3 region has 16 residues. The CDR3 protein is CASSEGTGASTGELFF. In nucleotides, the CDR3 is TGCGCCAGCAGTGAGGGGACAGGGGCTTCCACCGGGGAGCTGTTTTTT.